The table lists the clone carrying this T cell receptor beta chain with a count of one. The antigen is not known. Selected positively for CCR7 and CD45RO-negative, naive CD8 cells excluded terminally differentiated effector memory CD45RA+ cells. An even split of each subset's genomic DNA across several immunoSEQ plates was performed. Measured with immunoSEQ multiplex PCR; TCRdb has only the in-frame clones, and not every one. The sample lists roughly 2,000,000 clones, about 95% occurring once. This sample is drawn from a study of shared clonotypes between healthy human individuals. Study results and limitations: Against clonotypes common to all four donors, non-shared ones had lower generation probabilities. Naive CD4 clonotypes were shared across a few donors at 4% to 5%.

Looked up from germline, CDR1 is SEHNR and CDR2 is FQNEAQ (reference sequence). The CDR3 contains 15 residues. Trimming removed 5 bases at V and 6 bases at J, with 16 bases between. The specimen was naive CD8+ T cells sorted from blood. The chain employs TRBV7-9 and TRBJ1-4, with D maybe TRBD1 (6 bases). The receptor's source is a man aged 18 to 30 in good health. The CDR3 bases are TGTGCCAGCAGCCCGAGGGACACCTCATATGAAAAACTGTTTTTT. The encoded protein is CASSPRDTSYEKLFF.